This is a list of T cell receptor beta chains from one sample in a study of technical replicates of blood from a few donors. The repertoire was sequenced with immunoSEQ multiplex PCR; TCRdb's copy has only in-frame clones and lacks some. The data hold about 16,000 clones, with roughly nine tenths observed a single time. The sequencing sample was made of PBMCs. These receptors originate from a human donor in good health. Each CDR3 is given with its conserved first and last residue. The D gene is left open where the match is weak.

D	J	V	CDR3	DNA
NA	TRBJ2-1	TRBV29-1	CSVEDYGGSREQFF	TGCAGCGTTGAAGATTATGGCGGGTCCAGAGAGCAGTTCTTC
NA	TRBJ2-1	TRBV6-4	CASSSWQGNNEQFF	TGTGCCAGCAGTTCGTGGCAGGGGAACAATGAGCAGTTCTTC
NA	TRBJ2-1	TRBV2	CASSEARGGAHNEQFF	TGTGCCAGCAGTGAAGCGCGGGGCGGAGCGCACAATGAGCAGTTCTTC
NA	TRBJ2-7	TRBV28	CASSIEQGYEQYF	TGTGCCAGCAGTATCGAACAGGGCTACGAGCAGTACTTC
TRBD1	TRBJ1-5	TRBV28	CASSSPTGGNQPQHF	TGTGCCAGCAGTTCCCCGACAGGGGGTAACCAGCCCCAGCATTTT
TRBD1	TRBJ2-7	TRBV28	CASTGQTNYEQYF	TGTGCCAGCACGGGACAGACGAACTACGAGCAGTACTTC
NA	TRBJ2-3	TRBV19	CASRGGADTQYF	TGTGCCAGTAGGGGGGGGGCCGATACGCAGTATTTT
NA	TRBJ2-1	TRBV11-3	CASSLETHNEQFF	TGTGCCAGCAGCTTAGAGACACACAATGAGCAGTTCTTC
NA	TRBJ2-3	TRBV7-3	CASSFRTNPAQYF	TGTGCCAGCAGCTTCCGGACAAACCCAGCGCAGTATTTT
TRBD1	TRBJ1-2	TRBV19	CASSGARGRGYTF	TGTGCCAGTAGTGGGGCCAGGGGGCGCGGCTACACCTTC